Presented here are 29 T cell receptor beta chains from one specimen sequenced in a study of T cells in narcolepsy. Clones were sequenced by immunoSEQ multiplex PCR, and TCRdb holds only the in-frame ones, with some missing. The sample consists of some 30,000 clones, approximately 89% of them appearing once. The sequencing sample was made of memory (CD45RA-) CD4+ T cells from blood. The receptors were sampled from a human donor in good health.

The chain joins TRBV6-4 to TRBJ2-1, with 8 bases that match TRBD1. The V and J ends lost 4 bases and 8 bases, in that order; junction bases with no gene match: 10. In germline, CDR1 is MRHNA, CDR2 SNTAGT. This CDR3 region has 15 residues. CDR3 sequence: CASSAPPGGTYEQFF. The CDR3 DNA reads as TGTGCCAGCAGTGCCCCCCCAGGGGGCACATATGAGCAGTTCTTC.

The CDR3 is CASSLTRDRRYEQYF. CDR3 nucleotides: TGCGCCAGCAGCTTGACCCGGGACAGACGATACGAGCAGTACTTC. The chain carries TRBV5-1 and TRBJ2-7; TRBD1 matches 7 bases. The CDR3 has 15 residues. Germline CDR1 SGHRS, CDR2 YFSETQ. The J segment lost 4 bases and the V segment lost 1 base, leaving 8 bases of the junction unmatched. The full variable domain, its missing parts supplied by reference TRBV5-1 and TRBJ2-7, is KAGVTQTPRYLIKTRGQQVTLSCSPISGHRSVSWYQQTPGQGLQFLFEYFSETQRNKGNFPGRFSGRQFSNSRSEMNVSTLELGDSALYLCASSLTRDRRYEQYFGPGTRLTVT.

The chain recombines TRBV10-2 with TRBJ1-6; D possibly corresponds to TRBD1 (5 bases). Trimming left V 4 bases short and J 9 bases short, with 13 bases between. The CDR3 is 14 amino acids. Germline V CDR1 and CDR2: WSHSY, SAAADI. CDR3 in amino acids: CASSAQGGVSPLHF. CDR3 nucleotides: TGCGCCAGCAGTGCGCAGGGAGGCGTTTCACCCCTCCACTTT.

V gene TRBV12-5 combines with J gene TRBJ1-1, with D possibly being TRBD1 (5 bases). This CDR3 is built from 16 residues. Between the trimmed V and J ends, which lost 2 bases and 2 bases, there was a span of 15 bases. Germline V lookup: CDR1 LGHNT, CDR2 FRNRAP. The CDR3 protein is CASGLPQGSPNTEAFF. For the CDR3, the DNA is TGTGCTAGTGGTTTGCCCCAGGGCAGTCCCAACACTGAAGCTTTCTTT.

The chain carries TRBV15 and TRBJ2-3; 7 nucleotides line up with TRBD2. The ends lost 8 bases at V and 3 bases at J; junction bases unmatched: 2. The CDR3 sequence is 12 residues long. Looked up from germline, CDR1 is LNHNV and CDR2 is YYDKDF (reference sequence). The CDR3 here is CATGAGTDTQYF. CDR3 bases: TGTGCCACCGGAGCGGGAACAGATACGCAGTATTTT.

This clone was found once. The chain is built from TRBV2 and TRBJ2-3; tentatively, D is TRBD1 or TRBD2 (6 bases each). Germline loops: CDR1 SNHLY, CDR2 FYNNEI. This CDR3 spans 15 amino acids. V lost 8 bases and J lost 0, with 15 bases in between. The CDR3 spells CASGRGAFSTDTQYF. CDR3 nucleotide sequence: TGTGCCAGCGGTAGGGGGGCCTTCAGCACAGATACGCAGTATTTT.

The chain uses TRBV2 and TRBJ1-1; 8 bases fit TRBD1. The germline CDR1 and CDR2 sequences are SNHLY and FYNNEI. This CDR3 contains 14 residues. V lost 6 bases, J lost 3 bases, and 6 bases stayed unmatched. For the CDR3, the DNA is TGTGCCAGCAGCCCGGACAGGGTTGACACTGAAGCTTTCTTT. Amino acids: CASSPDRVDTEAFF. The full variable domain, completed using reference TRBV2 and TRBJ1-1, is EPEVTQTPSHQVTQMGQEVILRCVPISNHLYFYWYRQILGQKVEFLVSFYNNEISEKSEIFDDQFSVERPDGSNFTLKIRSTKLEDSAMYFCASSPDRVDTEAFFGQGTRLTVV.

CDR3 loop: CASSALPGNTIYF. The CDR3 region has the DNA TGTGCCAGTAGTGCTCTTCCTGGAAACACCATATATTTT. The genes are TRBV19 and TRBJ1-3; D remains ambiguous. The CDR3 has 13 amino acids. Germline loops: CDR1 LNHDA, CDR2 SQIVND (reference sequence). V was clipped by 5 bases and J by 2 bases, with 7 bases between them.

Turning to this clone: The junction departs from germline at one end; a sequencing error may be responsible. Distinct nucleotide sequences in the sample also encode this CDR3. The chain has TRBV6-1 and TRBJ1-5, with 10 nucleotides matching TRBD1. The germline CDR1 and CDR2 sequences are MNHNS and SASEGT. The CDR3 loop spans 18 amino acids. The chain's CDR3 is CASSGWTGGHDSNQPQHF. CDR3 bases: TGCGCCAGCAGTGGCTGGACAGGGGGGCATGATAGCAATCAGCCCCAGCATTTT.

The rearrangement uses TRBV4-2 and TRBJ2-7, with TRBD2 matching over 12 bases. From germline, CDR1 is LGHNA and CDR2 YNFKEQ. This CDR3 is 15 amino acids long. The V segment lost 2 bases and the J segment 5 bases; nucleotides outside the gene matches: 4. The CDR3 here is CASSQRLAGDHEQYF. The DNA of the CDR3 is TGTGCCAGCAGCCAACGACTAGCGGGAGACCACGAGCAGTACTTC.

This chain connects TRBV15 to TRBJ1-5; TRBD1 matches 8 bases. The germline V gene encodes CDR1 LNHNV and CDR2 YYDKDF (reference sequence). This CDR3 is built from 16 residues. Germline trimming cut 0 bases from V and 6 bases from J; bases unmatched to any gene: 7. DNA of the CDR3: TGTGCCACCAGCAGAGATGGACAGGGAAGTCTTCAGCCCCAGCATTTT. The encoded protein is CATSRDGQGSLQPQHF.

The rearrangement links TRBV14 to TRBJ1-4, with TRBD1 as a possible D gene (5 bases). Germline V gene sequence: CDR1 SGHDN, CDR2 FVKESK. This CDR3 is 17 amino acids long. The ends were cut back, 0 bases at V and 7 bases at J, with 18 bases in the middle. CDR3 nucleotides: TGTGCCAGCAGCCAAGATCTGGCGGGTCTCCAGGGTGAAAAACTGTTTTTT. Translation gives CASSQDLAGLQGEKLFF.

The count of this clone is one. Here the CDR3 DNA reads TGTGCCAGCAGCTTAAACGGCGGCGGGGTCGATGAGCAGTTCTTC. This gives the protein CASSLNGGGVDEQFF. This chain links TRBV7-9 with TRBJ2-1; weak D call: TRBD2 (6 bases). Germline CDR1 reads SEHNR; CDR2 reads FQNEAQ (reference sequence). This CDR3 region has 15 residues. V was cut by 2 bases and J by 8 bases, with 16 bases left in between.

This clone appeared once. This chain connects TRBV19 to TRBJ1-5; D is unclear. The germline CDR1 and CDR2 sequences are LNHDA and SQIVND (reference sequence). CDR3 length equals 13 residues. V was clipped by 8 bases and J by 4 bases, with 12 bases between them. The CDR3 DNA is TGTGCCAGTCGAGGGTTTAATAATCAGCCCCAGCATTTT. Its protein product is CASRGFNNQPQHF.

The V gene is TRBV13, the J gene TRBJ1-2, with 7 bases fitting TRBD1. Germline CDR1 reads PRHDT; CDR2 reads FYEKMQ (reference sequence). V was pared by 5 bases and J by 0 bases, with 3 bases of the junction left unmatched. CDR3 size: 14 residues. The CDR3 here is CASSPGQANYGYTF. In DNA, the CDR3 is TGTGCCAGCAGCCCTGGACAGGCTAACTATGGCTACACCTTC.

Only one count was recorded for this clone. The genes are TRBV21-1 and TRBJ2-3. TRBV21-1 is deemed a pseudogene. This CDR3 is built from 16 residues. The CDR3 spells CASRKDRFPSTDTQYF. The CDR3 DNA reads TGTGCCAGCCGAAAGGACCGTTTCCCTAGCACAGATACGCAGTATTTT.

V and J are TRBV7-2 and TRBJ1-5; TRBD1 is a possible D gene (5 bases). V lost 2 bases and J lost 6, with 11 bases in between. This CDR3 spans 14 amino acids. From germline, CDR1 is SGHTA and CDR2 FQGNSA. DNA of the CDR3: TGTGCCAGCAGCTTACGAGGGGTGGGTCAGCCCCAGCATTTT. Amino acids: CASSLRGVGQPQHF.

The rearrangement uses TRBV4-1 and TRBJ1-1; D might be TRBD1 (6 bases). Germline assignment: CDR1 MGHRA and CDR2 YSYEKL. The CDR3 loop spans 13 amino acids. V was trimmed by 4 bases and J by 4 bases, leaving 10 bases between them. This CDR3 is CASSRGASTEAFF. Here the CDR3 DNA reads TGCGCCAGCAGCCGGGGGGCTAGCACTGAAGCTTTCTTT.

This clone has a single count. This chain joins TRBV5-5 and TRBJ1-5, with D hard to call. Trimming stripped 1 base from V and 0 bases from J, with 8 bases between. This CDR3 region has 15 residues. Germline loops: CDR1 SGHKS, CDR2 YYEKEE (reference sequence). The CDR3: CASSLRVTSNQPQHF. The CDR3 DNA is TGTGCCAGCAGCTTGCGGGTAACTAGCAATCAGCCCCAGCATTTT.

This rearrangement joins TRBV4-2 to TRBJ2-3; D remains ambiguous. CDR1 is LGHNA, CDR2 YNFKEQ, per germline. The V and J ends lost 0 bases and 2 bases respectively, with 12 bases between them. This CDR3 has 16 amino acids. The CDR3 reads CASSQEGNYLTDTQYF. In DNA, the CDR3 is TGTGCCAGCAGCCAAGAGGGTAACTATCTCACAGATACGCAGTATTTT.

V and J are TRBV5-1 and TRBJ2-3; unclear D gene. Trimming took 1 base from V and 6 from J, leaving 6 bases between them. The CDR3 totals 12 residues. The germline gives CDR1 SGHRS, CDR2 YFSETQ. CDR3 loop: CASSLSGDTQYF. CDR3 DNA: TGCGCCAGCAGCTTGAGTGGTGATACGCAGTATTTT.

The chain links TRBV5-4 to TRBJ2-3; TRBD1 agrees at 9 bases. The CDR3 has 16 amino acids. Germline V gives CDR1 SGHNT, CDR2 YYREEE (reference sequence). With V trimmed by 2 bases and J by 3 bases, 7 bases remained unmatched. The CDR3 DNA reads as TGTGCCAGCAGCTTACCAAGACAGGGGGTGACAGATACGCAGTATTTT. Its protein product is CASSLPRQGVTDTQYF.

The CDR3: CASSPAPGKPQHF. DNA for the CDR3: TGTGCCAGCTCACCAGCCCCGGGGAAGCCCCAGCATTTT. The V call is TRBV18, the J call TRBJ1-5; D remains unclear. From germline, CDR1 is KGHSH and CDR2 LQKENI. Deletions cut 2 bases from V and 8 bases from J, with 10 bases between. This CDR3 is 13 amino acids long. Using reference TRBV18 and TRBJ1-5 for the parts outside the CDR3, the full variable domain is NAGVMQNPRHLVRRRGQEARLRCSPMKGHSHVYWYRQLPEEGLKFMVYLQKENIIDESGMPKERFSAEFPKEGPSILRIQQVVRGDSAAYFCASSPAPGKPQHFGDGTRLSIL.

The rearrangement joins TRBV9 to TRBJ1-4, with 8 bases matching TRBD1. CDR1 and CDR2 (germline): SGDLS, YYNGEE. V was clipped by 3 bases and J by 0 bases; unmatched bases: 13. The CDR3 contains 19 residues. The CDR3 bases are TGTGCCAGCAGCGGACCTATAAGGGACAGGCCTGCAACTAATGAAAAACTGTTTTTT. Translation gives CASSGPIRDRPATNEKLFF.

This rearrangement joins TRBV30 to TRBJ2-3, with 8 positions matching TRBD1. The germline V gene has CDR1 GTSNPN and CDR2 SVGIG (reference sequence). The V gene end was trimmed by 2 bases and the J gene end by 0 bases; junction bases not matched to a gene: 4. The CDR3 consists of 15 residues. CDR3 nucleotides: TGTGCCTGGAGTAGGACAGGGACTAGCACAGATACGCAGTATTTT. It is translated as CAWSRTGTSTDTQYF.

V is TRBV28 and J is TRBJ2-5; D may be TRBD2 (5 bases). V lost 3 bases, J lost 4 bases, and 12 bases lay in between. The length of the CDR3 is 14 residues. Germline CDR1 is MDHEN and CDR2 is SYDVKM. CDR3 nucleotides: TGTGCCAGCAGTTTTGGGCAGGAGGCAGAGACCCAGTACTTC. It codes for CASSFGQEAETQYF.

This clone was observed a handful of times. This rearrangement joins TRBV7-8 to TRBJ1-2, with no clear D. The germline gives CDR1 SGHVS, CDR2 FQNEAQ. The CDR3 runs to 14 residues. V lost 2 bases, J lost 4 bases, and 11 bases lay in between. In nucleotides, the CDR3 is TGTGCCAGCAGCTTAACGGCTCTAGGCTATGGCTACACCTTC. Its translation is CASSLTALGYGYTF.

This clone was seen only once. The chain employs TRBV2 and TRBJ1-4, with 8 bases that match TRBD1. The junction had 5 bases not matched to a gene; V was cut back by 6 bases and J by 2 bases. The CDR3 spans 15 residues. Germline lookup yields CDR1 SNHLY and CDR2 FYNNEI. The CDR3 nucleotides read TGTGCCAGCAGGGACAGGGAGGGCACTAATGAAAAACTGTTTTTT. Its protein is CASRDREGTNEKLFF.

This CDR3 reads CASSPRGNEKLFF. The CDR3 region has the DNA TGTGCCAGCTCACCACGGGGGAATGAAAAACTGTTTTTT. This chain links TRBV18 with TRBJ1-4; TRBD1 might be the D (5 bases). This CDR3 comprises 13 residues. Between the trimmed V and J ends, which lost 1 base and 5 bases, there was a span of 5 bases. Germline V gives CDR1 KGHSH, CDR2 LQKENI.